These T cell receptor beta chains were read from a single sample in a study of patients and donors after allogeneic stem cell transplantation. TCRdb redid the calling of the RT-PCR reads with MiXCR, one entry per CDR3 protein. The sample lists 40,000 to 45,000 distinct CDR3 sequences, more than 30% occurring once. Material for sequencing was blood, either unsorted or a sorted T cell fraction (not recorded which). The receptor set was obtained from a human donor who was either an allogeneic HSCT recipient or a stem cell or donor lymphocyte infusion donor (not recorded which). It is not recorded whose cells these are; they may come from a transplant donor. Both conserved end residues are part of each CDR3. The order of the fields is CDR3 length, V gene, D gene, clone size, J gene, CDR3 protein, CDR3 DNA. A D gene is named only where the DNA matches it firmly. Clone size is given for some rows only: seen once, a few or many times, or a class if the clone is expanded.

len: 18
v_gene: TRBV7-2
d_gene: TRBD2
abundance: NA
j_gene: TRBJ2-3
CDR3aa: CASSPPRLAGASTDTQYF
CDR3nt: TGTGCCAGCAGTCCCCCCAGACTAGCGGGGGCTAGCACAGATACGCAGTATTTT

len: 13
v_gene: TRBV12-3/TRBV12-4
d_gene: NA
abundance: many
j_gene: TRBJ1-1
CDR3aa: CASSLAETGEAFF
CDR3nt: TGTGCCAGCAGTTTAGCGGAGACAGGAGAAGCTTTCTTT

len: 15
v_gene: TRBV12-3/TRBV12-4
d_gene: NA
abundance: NA
j_gene: TRBJ2-3
CDR3aa: CASSSAVASTDTQYF
CDR3nt: TGTGCCAGCAGTTCCGCGGTGGCTAGCACAGATACGCAGTATTTT

len: 15
v_gene: TRBV7-7
d_gene: NA
abundance: few
j_gene: TRBJ2-7
CDR3aa: CASSSGPGKGYEQYF
CDR3nt: TGTGCTAGCAGCTCCGGACCTGGGAAGGGCTACGAGCAGTACTTC

len: 15
v_gene: TRBV6-2/TRBV6-3
d_gene: TRBD1
abundance: few
j_gene: TRBJ1-1
CDR3aa: CASRPFQGGLPEAFF
CDR3nt: TGTGCCAGCAGGCCGTTCCAGGGGGGACTGCCTGAAGCTTTCTTT

len: 14
v_gene: TRBV20-1
d_gene: NA
abundance: many
j_gene: TRBJ1-3
CDR3aa: CSARAGSRGNTIYF
CDR3nt: TGCAGTGCTAGAGCCGGCAGTCGAGGAAACACCATATATTTT

len: 17
v_gene: TRBV4-3
d_gene: TRBD1
abundance: NA
j_gene: TRBJ1-1
CDR3aa: CASSSLLRQGMNTEAFF
CDR3nt: TGCGCCAGCAGCAGCCTCTTACGACAGGGGATGAACACTGAAGCTTTCTTT

len: 12
v_gene: TRBV10-3
d_gene: NA
abundance: few
j_gene: TRBJ2-5
CDR3aa: CAVGGREETQYF
CDR3nt: TGTGCCGTGGGTGGCAGGGAAGAGACCCAGTACTTC

len: 17
v_gene: TRBV6-2/TRBV6-3
d_gene: TRBD1
abundance: NA
j_gene: TRBJ2-5
CDR3aa: CASSFYPPGTGQETQYF
CDR3nt: TGTGCCAGCAGTTTTTACCCGCCCGGGACAGGACAAGAGACCCAGTACTTC

len: 12
v_gene: TRBV12-3/TRBV12-4
d_gene: NA
abundance: few
j_gene: TRBJ1-2
CDR3aa: CASSLAGYGYTF
CDR3nt: TGTGCCAGCAGTTTAGCGGGCTATGGCTACACCTTC

len: 16
v_gene: TRBV4-1
d_gene: NA
abundance: once
j_gene: TRBJ2-3
CDR3aa: CASSRYRERSTDTQYF
CDR3nt: TGCGCCAGCAGCCGATACAGGGAAAGGAGCACAGATACGCAGTATTTT

len: 14
v_gene: TRBV4-2
d_gene: NA
abundance: NA
j_gene: TRBJ2-5
CDR3aa: CASSQGQGRETQYF
CDR3nt: TGTGCCAGCAGCCAAGGGCAGGGTCGGGAGACCCAGTACTTC

len: 13
v_gene: TRBV5-6
d_gene: NA
abundance: few
j_gene: TRBJ2-7
CDR3aa: CASSSTGFHEQYF
CDR3nt: TGTGCCAGCAGCAGCACAGGTTTCCACGAGCAGTACTTC

len: 15
v_gene: TRBV28
d_gene: NA
abundance: NA
j_gene: TRBJ1-4
CDR3aa: CASSPKFTTNEKLFF
CDR3nt: TGTGCCAGCAGTCCAAAATTCACAACTAATGAAAAACTGTTTTTT

len: 15
v_gene: TRBV5-1
d_gene: NA
abundance: few
j_gene: TRBJ1-2
CDR3aa: CASSLEHHGVYGYTF
CDR3nt: TGCGCCAGCAGCTTGGAGCACCATGGGGTCTATGGCTACACCTTC

len: 14
v_gene: TRBV10-3
d_gene: NA
abundance: few
j_gene: TRBJ1-3
CDR3aa: CASRGPKSGNTIYF
CDR3nt: TGTGCCTCTCGGGGGCCCAAGTCTGGAAACACCATATATTTT

len: 16
v_gene: TRBV7-2
d_gene: TRBD2
abundance: few
j_gene: TRBJ2-3
CDR3aa: CASSWTSGRVTDTQYF
CDR3nt: TGTGCCAGCAGCTGGACTAGCGGGAGAGTTACAGATACGCAGTATTTT